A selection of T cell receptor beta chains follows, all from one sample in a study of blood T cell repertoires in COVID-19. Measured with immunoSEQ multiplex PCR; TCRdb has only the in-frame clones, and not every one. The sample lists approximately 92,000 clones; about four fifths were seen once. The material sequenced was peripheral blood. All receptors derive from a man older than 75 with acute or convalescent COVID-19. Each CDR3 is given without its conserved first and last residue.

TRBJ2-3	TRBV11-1	ASSSRGDTQY
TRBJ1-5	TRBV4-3	ASSPDRNSNQPQH
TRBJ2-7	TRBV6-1	ASSEPSGSQHEQY
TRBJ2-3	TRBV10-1	ASSPRDRDTQY
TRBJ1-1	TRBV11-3	ASSLTHGTGNTEAF
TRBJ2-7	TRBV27	ASRAGPEQY
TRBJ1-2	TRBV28	ASSNRRGNYGYT
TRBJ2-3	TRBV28	ASSPAEGLAGGTGKQY
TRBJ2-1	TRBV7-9	ASSAPGLAGYNEQF
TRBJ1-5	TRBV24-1	ATSDPGTGIQPQH
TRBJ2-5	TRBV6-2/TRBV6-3	ASSYQRGQETQY
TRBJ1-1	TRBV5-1	ASSLGAGTEAF
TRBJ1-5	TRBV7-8	ASSLSAQNYQPQH
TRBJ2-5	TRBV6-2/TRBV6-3	ASSLAGDRVKTQY
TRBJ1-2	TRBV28	AADLDRGRSGGYT
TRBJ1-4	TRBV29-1	SVEVTPGEKLF
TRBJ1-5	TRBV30	AWSMEGSNQPQH
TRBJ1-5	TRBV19	ASHDRGGNQPQH
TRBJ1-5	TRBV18	ASSSGQGRGSNQPQH
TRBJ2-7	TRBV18	ASSRQGETREQY
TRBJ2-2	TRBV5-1	ASSSDFTGELF
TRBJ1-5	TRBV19	ASSTQDKNQPQH
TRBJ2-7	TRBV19	ASSITGKRNEQY
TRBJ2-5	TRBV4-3	ASSPAGTGKETQY
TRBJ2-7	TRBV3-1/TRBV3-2	ASSQRTNRGVYEQY
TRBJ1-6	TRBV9	ASSPRQDNSPLH
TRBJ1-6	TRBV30	AWTRGQVQPLH
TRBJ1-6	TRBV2	ASHDRGGRSPLH
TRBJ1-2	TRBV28	ASRKTGNNYGYT
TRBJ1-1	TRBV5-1	ASSTDGGTPAGAF
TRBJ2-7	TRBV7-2	ASRGWGARGSEQY
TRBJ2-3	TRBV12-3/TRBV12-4	ASSKLSTDTQY
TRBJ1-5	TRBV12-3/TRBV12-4	ASSFNNQPQH
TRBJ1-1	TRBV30	ALSGTSNTEAF
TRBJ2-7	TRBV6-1	ASSERGSSYEQY
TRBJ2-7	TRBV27	ASSFRDRRMSSYEQY
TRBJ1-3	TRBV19	ASSIQQSSGNTIY
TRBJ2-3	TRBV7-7	ASSPGTGEKY
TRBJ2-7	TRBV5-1	ASSLDGTFEQY
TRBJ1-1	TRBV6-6	ASSQTGETEAF
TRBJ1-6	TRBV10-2	ATQPGQYNSPLH
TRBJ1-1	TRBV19	ASSHRGIIETEAF
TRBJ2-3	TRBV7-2	ASSLRLAGAPTDTQY
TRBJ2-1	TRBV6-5	ASLPRTSRNNEQF
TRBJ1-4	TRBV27	ASRFEGAANEKLF
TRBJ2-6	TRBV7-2	ASSSGGWANVLT
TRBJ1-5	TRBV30	AWSVRGTGEEQPQH
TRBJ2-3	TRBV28	ASSPNPGQGATDTQY
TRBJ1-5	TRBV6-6	ASSYEARASQPQH
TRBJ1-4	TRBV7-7	ASSPGQDRSGEKLF
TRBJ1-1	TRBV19	ASSIARLNTEAF
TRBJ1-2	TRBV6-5	ASSRARDSYYGYT
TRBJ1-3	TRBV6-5	ASSGNGNTIY
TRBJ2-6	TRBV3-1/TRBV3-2	ASSRGQGASGANVLT
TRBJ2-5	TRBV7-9	ASSLGQDMYQETQY